This T cell receptor beta chain originates from a study of blood T cells in healthy people across ages. PBMCs numbering at least 7 million were isolated per sample. CDR1 MNHEY and CDR2 SVGAGI come from the germline V gene. The CDR3 length is 15 residues. V lost 7 bases, J lost 2 bases, and 12 bases lay in between. Primed by a sample-barcoded 5' primer and a J-beta primer mix, a second PCR proceeded for about 6 to 11 cycles. TCRdb recomputed calls from the 5' RACE reads with MiXCR, one row per CDR3 protein. The table has more than 800,000 distinct CDR3 sequences, over 35% seen once. The chain joins TRBV6-5 to TRBJ2-6, with D possibly called TRBD1 or TRBD2 (5 bases each). The source is a woman aged 55-69 years in good health. The sample comprised blood. CDR3 sequence: CASTREGTGANVLTF. CDR3 bases: TGTGCCAGCACGCGAGAGGGGACTGGGGCCAACGTCCTGACTTTC.